This TCR beta chain originates from a study of blood T cell repertoires in COVID-19. On the study more broadly: COVID-19 samples collected from the United States, Italy and Spain covered acute and convalescent phases.

How the authors handled the data: How many nucleated cells were present was estimated from reference gene primer amplification. The assay was immunoSEQ multiplex PCR, and TCRdb's table has in-frame clones only and misses some. The V and J calls and clone size are taken from that table; D and trimming were inferred from the DNA. This table has under 200,000 clones, roughly 80% appearing once. This CDR3 has 16 residues. CDR1 LNHNV and CDR2 YYDKDF come from the germline V gene (reference sequence). Trimming cost V 1 base and J 4 bases; bases outside gene matches: 7. This clonotype was obtained from a woman aged 55-70 years with acute COVID-19. Sequenced material: PBMCs or T cells enriched from blood (not recorded which). The V gene is TRBV15, the J gene TRBJ1-5; TRBD1 agrees at 7 bases. Here the CDR3 reads CATSRGGTAFNQPQHF. The CDR3 DNA reads as TGTGCCACCAGCAGAGGTGGGACAGCCTTTAATCAGCCCCAGCATTTT.